This is a list of T cell receptor beta chains from one sample in a study of T-cell reconstitution after alpha-beta-depleted transplantation in children. MiXCR, run by TCRdb on the PCR reads, gives a single entry per CDR3 protein. The sample has a few hundred thousand distinct CDR3 sequences; 25% to 30% are singletons. This sample comprised PBMCs, obtained before TCRalphabeta/CD19-depleted stem cell transplant. All receptors derive from a boy in the first two years of life with Wiskott-Aldrich syndrome, due to receive a stem cell transplant. Each CDR3 is given with its conserved first and last residue. D genes are given only for firm matches. Only part of the rows carry a size: once, few, many, or a class if the clone is expanded.

v_call: TRBV5-1; clone_size: few; cdr3_length: 16; j_call: TRBJ2-1; d_call: TRBD2; cdr3_aa: CASSSRLAGEADEQFF; cdr3_nt: TGCGCCAGCAGCTCCCGTCTAGCGGGAGAGGCCGATGAGCAGTTCTTC
v_call: TRBV7-3; clone_size: .; cdr3_length: 14; j_call: TRBJ2-5; d_call: TRBD2; cdr3_aa: CASSPAGGRETQYF; cdr3_nt: TGTGCCAGCAGCCCAGCGGGAGGGCGGGAGACCCAGTACTTC
v_call: TRBV12-3/TRBV12-4; clone_size: .; cdr3_length: 15; j_call: TRBJ2-1; d_call: TRBD2; cdr3_aa: CASMSRLAGFPEQFF; cdr3_nt: TGTGCCAGCATGAGTAGACTAGCGGGATTCCCTGAGCAGTTCTTC
v_call: TRBV5-1; clone_size: .; cdr3_length: 16; j_call: TRBJ2-2; d_call: TRBD2; cdr3_aa: CASNLAATANTGELFF; cdr3_nt: TGCGCCAGCAACCTAGCGGCAACCGCGAACACCGGGGAGCTGTTTTTT
v_call: TRBV10-3; clone_size: .; cdr3_length: 15; j_call: TRBJ1-2; d_call: TRBD1; cdr3_aa: CAISTGLSDRAGYTF; cdr3_nt: TGTGCCATCAGTACCGGCCTCTCCGACAGGGCTGGCTACACCTTC
v_call: TRBV7-9; clone_size: .; cdr3_length: 16; j_call: TRBJ2-1; d_call: TRBD2; cdr3_aa: CASIFLLAGQNNEQFF; cdr3_nt: TGTGCCAGCATCTTCCTCCTAGCGGGCCAAAATAATGAGCAGTTCTTC
v_call: TRBV29-1; clone_size: .; cdr3_length: 8; j_call: TRBJ1-1; d_call: .; cdr3_aa: CSVEDSGF; cdr3_nt: TGCAGCGTCGAGGACTCGGGCTTT
v_call: TRBV5-1; clone_size: .; cdr3_length: 18; j_call: TRBJ2-1; d_call: TRBD1; cdr3_aa: CASSLGTYRTGWYNEQFF; cdr3_nt: TGCGCCAGCAGCTTGGGTACTTATCGGACAGGGTGGTACAATGAGCAGTTCTTC
v_call: TRBV5-1; clone_size: few; cdr3_length: 15; j_call: TRBJ2-7; d_call: TRBD1; cdr3_aa: CASSPDRAITYEQYF; cdr3_nt: TGCGCCAGCAGCCCAGACAGGGCGATAACCTACGAGCAGTACTTC
v_call: TRBV3-1; clone_size: .; cdr3_length: 11; j_call: TRBJ2-7; d_call: .; cdr3_aa: CASSNLRRQYF; cdr3_nt: TGTGCCAGCAGCAACCTAAGGCGGCAGTACTTC
v_call: TRBV28; clone_size: few; cdr3_length: 15; j_call: TRBJ2-3; d_call: .; cdr3_aa: CASSPTGLGTDTQYF; cdr3_nt: TGTGCCAGCAGTCCCACCGGACTGGGCACAGATACGCAGTATTTT
v_call: TRBV2; clone_size: .; cdr3_length: 14; j_call: TRBJ1-6; d_call: .; cdr3_aa: CASSHRDRTSPLHF; cdr3_nt: TGTGCCAGCAGTCACCGGGACCGTACTTCACCCCTCCACTTT
v_call: TRBV7-8; clone_size: .; cdr3_length: 16; j_call: TRBJ2-7; d_call: TRBD2; cdr3_aa: CASSSALAGDTHEQYF; cdr3_nt: TGTGCCAGCAGCTCCGCTCTCGCGGGAGATACCCACGAGCAGTACTTC
v_call: TRBV5-1; clone_size: .; cdr3_length: 15; j_call: TRBJ2-5; d_call: .; cdr3_aa: CASSLTRSRQETQYF; cdr3_nt: TGCGCCAGCAGCTTGACCCGGAGCCGCCAAGAGACCCAGTACTTC
v_call: TRBV29-1; clone_size: few; cdr3_length: 17; j_call: TRBJ2-7; d_call: TRBD2; cdr3_aa: CSVDVVFGGRSSYEQYF; cdr3_nt: TGCAGCGTTGATGTCGTTTTTGGCGGGAGAAGCTCCTACGAGCAGTACTTC
v_call: TRBV10-3; clone_size: few; cdr3_length: 13; j_call: TRBJ2-1; d_call: .; cdr3_aa: CAISESEGRVQFF; cdr3_nt: TGTGCCATCAGTGAGTCTGAGGGGCGAGTGCAGTTCTTC
v_call: TRBV20-1; clone_size: few; cdr3_length: 13; j_call: TRBJ1-2; d_call: TRBD1; cdr3_aa: CSARMTGSYGYTF; cdr3_nt: TGCAGTGCTAGAATGACAGGGAGCTATGGCTATACCTTC
v_call: TRBV10-3; clone_size: .; cdr3_length: 13; j_call: TRBJ2-7; d_call: .; cdr3_aa: CAISGTGLSQQYF; cdr3_nt: TGTGCCATCAGTGGTACGGGTTTGTCGCAGCAGTACTTC
v_call: TRBV10-1; clone_size: .; cdr3_length: 15; j_call: TRBJ2-7; d_call: TRBD2; cdr3_aa: CASSDLAGGPVEQHF; cdr3_nt: TGCGCCAGCAGTGACCTGGCGGGAGGGCCTGTCGAGCAGCACTTC
v_call: TRBV18; clone_size: few; cdr3_length: 14; j_call: TRBJ2-2; d_call: .; cdr3_aa: CASSPGMNTGELFF; cdr3_nt: TGTGCCAGCTCACCCGGGATGAACACCGGGGAGCTGTTTTTT
v_call: TRBV5-1; clone_size: few; cdr3_length: 16; j_call: TRBJ2-1; d_call: TRBD2; cdr3_aa: CASSLALTSFDNEQFF; cdr3_nt: TGCGCCAGCAGCTTGGCCTTGACTAGCTTCGACAATGAGCAGTTCTTC
v_call: TRBV6-1; clone_size: .; cdr3_length: 15; j_call: TRBJ2-5; d_call: TRBD1; cdr3_aa: CASSQGQGREETQYF; cdr3_nt: TGTGCCAGCAGCCAAGGACAGGGGAGGGAAGAGACCCAGTACTTC
v_call: TRBV29-1; clone_size: few; cdr3_length: 15; j_call: TRBJ2-3; d_call: .; cdr3_aa: CSVDQRRQDTDTQYF; cdr3_nt: TGCAGCGTTGATCAGCGGCGGCAGGACACAGATACGCAGTATTTT
v_call: TRBV6-5; clone_size: .; cdr3_length: 13; j_call: TRBJ2-3; d_call: .; cdr3_aa: CASSFLDADTQYF; cdr3_nt: TGTGCCAGCAGTTTTCTAGACGCCGATACGCAGTATTTT
v_call: TRBV5-1; clone_size: .; cdr3_length: 14; j_call: TRBJ1-1; d_call: TRBD1; cdr3_aa: CASSSGGPNTEAFF; cdr3_nt: TGCGCCAGCAGCTCAGGGGGCCCGAACACTGAAGCTTTCTTT
v_call: TRBV29-1; clone_size: .; cdr3_length: 15; j_call: TRBJ1-3; d_call: TRBD1; cdr3_aa: CSVAGTGHSGNTIYF; cdr3_nt: TGCAGCGTGGCCGGGACAGGCCACTCTGGAAACACCATATATTTT
v_call: TRBV3-1; clone_size: .; cdr3_length: 16; j_call: TRBJ2-3; d_call: TRBD2; cdr3_aa: CASSHWTSGSPDTQYF; cdr3_nt: TGTGCCAGCAGCCACTGGACTAGCGGGAGTCCAGATACGCAGTATTTT
v_call: TRBV5-1; clone_size: .; cdr3_length: 16; j_call: TRBJ2-1; d_call: .; cdr3_aa: CASSLDPRTEGNEQFF; cdr3_nt: TGCGCCAGCAGCTTGGATCCCAGGACAGAAGGCAATGAGCAGTTCTTC
v_call: TRBV10-2; clone_size: few; cdr3_length: 17; j_call: TRBJ2-3; d_call: TRBD2; cdr3_aa: CASRPTERERRTDTQYF; cdr3_nt: TGCGCCAGCAGACCCACGGAGCGGGAGCGGAGAACAGATACGCAGTATTTT
v_call: TRBV6-1; clone_size: .; cdr3_length: 16; j_call: TRBJ2-3; d_call: .; cdr3_aa: CASRKEVATSTDTQYF; cdr3_nt: TGTGCCAGCAGGAAGGAAGTAGCAACTAGCACAGATACGCAGTATTTT
v_call: TRBV29-1; clone_size: .; cdr3_length: 13; j_call: TRBJ1-2; d_call: .; cdr3_aa: CSVEDLRFYGYTF; cdr3_nt: TGCAGCGTTGAAGATTTACGGTTCTATGGCTACACCTTC
v_call: TRBV20-1; clone_size: .; cdr3_length: 15; j_call: TRBJ2-7; d_call: TRBD2; cdr3_aa: CSASRTSGYSYEQYF; cdr3_nt: TGCAGTGCTAGTCGGACTAGCGGTTACTCCTACGAGCAGTACTTC
v_call: TRBV5-1; clone_size: .; cdr3_length: 16; j_call: TRBJ2-7; d_call: TRBD1; cdr3_aa: CASSFKLGQGDYEQYF; cdr3_nt: TGCGCCAGCAGCTTCAAACTGGGGCAGGGGGACTACGAGCAGTACTTC
v_call: TRBV3-1; clone_size: .; cdr3_length: 14; j_call: TRBJ2-3; d_call: .; cdr3_aa: CASSQLGRTDTQYF; cdr3_nt: TGTGCCAGCAGCCAACTGGGACGGACAGATACGCAGTATTTT
v_call: TRBV7-9; clone_size: many; cdr3_length: 14; j_call: TRBJ2-1; d_call: .; cdr3_aa: CASSLRHTGGEQFF; cdr3_nt: TGTGCCAGCAGCTTACGGCATACTGGCGGGGAGCAGTTCTTC
v_call: TRBV27; clone_size: .; cdr3_length: 14; j_call: TRBJ1-2; d_call: TRBD1; cdr3_aa: CASSPYDRVNGYTF; cdr3_nt: TGTGCCAGCAGTCCCTACGACAGGGTTAATGGCTACACCTTC
v_call: TRBV20-1; clone_size: .; cdr3_length: 13; j_call: TRBJ2-7; d_call: TRBD1; cdr3_aa: CSAFRGLRYEQYF; cdr3_nt: TGCAGTGCCTTCAGGGGGCTGAGGTACGAGCAGTACTTC
v_call: TRBV29-1; clone_size: .; cdr3_length: 13; j_call: TRBJ2-3; d_call: .; cdr3_aa: CSVVGGTPDTQYF; cdr3_nt: TGCAGCGTTGTTGGAGGGACCCCAGATACGCAGTATTTT
v_call: TRBV11-1; clone_size: once; cdr3_length: 18; j_call: TRBJ2-6; d_call: TRBD1; cdr3_aa: CASSPWGQFPSGANVLTF; cdr3_nt: TGTGCCAGCAGCCCATGGGGACAGTTCCCCTCTGGGGCCAACGTCCTGACTTTC
v_call: TRBV12-3/TRBV12-4; clone_size: few; cdr3_length: 15; j_call: TRBJ2-7; d_call: TRBD2; cdr3_aa: CASSFVAGVFYEQYF; cdr3_nt: TGTGCCAGCAGTTTTGTAGCGGGAGTTTTCTACGAGCAGTACTTC
v_call: TRBV15; clone_size: .; cdr3_length: 11; j_call: TRBJ2-7; d_call: .; cdr3_aa: CATSSLYEQYF; cdr3_nt: TGTGCCACCAGCAGCCTCTACGAGCAGTACTTC
v_call: TRBV15; clone_size: few; cdr3_length: 15; j_call: TRBJ2-1; d_call: .; cdr3_aa: CATSRDPMVDNEQFF; cdr3_nt: TGTGCCACCAGCAGAGATCCCATGGTGGACAATGAGCAGTTCTTC
v_call: TRBV7-8; clone_size: few; cdr3_length: 14; j_call: TRBJ2-1; d_call: .; cdr3_aa: CASSLPGLNNEQFF; cdr3_nt: TGTGCCAGCAGCTTACCCGGACTTAACAATGAGCAGTTCTTC
v_call: TRBV5-1; clone_size: .; cdr3_length: 13; j_call: TRBJ2-7; d_call: .; cdr3_aa: CASSLGAAREQYF; cdr3_nt: TGCGCCAGCAGCTTGGGGGCGGCCCGGGAGCAGTACTTC
v_call: TRBV11-2; clone_size: .; cdr3_length: 12; j_call: TRBJ2-2; d_call: .; cdr3_aa: CASSFPPGELFF; cdr3_nt: TGTGCCAGCAGCTTCCCTCCGGGGGAGCTGTTTTTT
v_call: TRBV6-2/TRBV6-3; clone_size: few; cdr3_length: 15; j_call: TRBJ2-7; d_call: TRBD1; cdr3_aa: CASSSGQQNSYEQYF; cdr3_nt: TGTGCCAGCAGTTCGGGACAGCAAAACTCCTACGAGCAGTACTTC
v_call: TRBV19; clone_size: .; cdr3_length: 16; j_call: TRBJ2-2; d_call: TRBD2; cdr3_aa: CASSRLASGSAGELFF; cdr3_nt: TGTGCCAGTAGTAGGCTGGCTAGCGGGAGCGCCGGGGAGCTGTTTTTT
v_call: TRBV10-3; clone_size: .; cdr3_length: 14; j_call: TRBJ2-7; d_call: .; cdr3_aa: CATSGAGTGYEQYF; cdr3_nt: TGTGCCACCTCTGGTGCGGGGACGGGGTACGAGCAGTACTTC
v_call: TRBV29-1; clone_size: .; cdr3_length: 14; j_call: TRBJ2-2; d_call: TRBD1; cdr3_aa: CSGMTGPNTGELFF; cdr3_nt: TGCAGCGGGATGACAGGGCCCAACACCGGGGAGCTGTTTTTT
v_call: TRBV5-1; clone_size: .; cdr3_length: 14; j_call: TRBJ2-5; d_call: .; cdr3_aa: CASSAGTAAETQYF; cdr3_nt: TGCGCCAGCAGCGCTGGGACGGCGGCAGAGACCCAGTACTTC
v_call: TRBV4-2; clone_size: .; cdr3_length: 16; j_call: TRBJ2-3; d_call: TRBD1; cdr3_aa: CASSHPQGARTDTQYF; cdr3_nt: TGTGCCAGCAGCCATCCTCAGGGGGCGCGGACAGATACGCAGTATTTT
v_call: TRBV7-9; clone_size: few; cdr3_length: 14; j_call: TRBJ1-2; d_call: .; cdr3_aa: CASSLAKGADGYTF; cdr3_nt: TGTGCCAGCAGCTTAGCGAAGGGTGCGGATGGCTACACCTTC
v_call: TRBV4-2; clone_size: .; cdr3_length: 13; j_call: TRBJ1-5; d_call: .; cdr3_aa: CASSQDIDQPQHF; cdr3_nt: TGTGCCAGCAGCCAAGATATTGATCAGCCCCAGCATTTT
v_call: TRBV12-3/TRBV12-4; clone_size: .; cdr3_length: 16; j_call: TRBJ2-2; d_call: .; cdr3_aa: CASSLPGTTNTGELFF; cdr3_nt: TGTGCCAGCAGTTTACCAGGCACCACGAACACCGGGGAGCTGTTTTTT
v_call: TRBV3-1; clone_size: .; cdr3_length: 14; j_call: TRBJ2-7; d_call: TRBD1; cdr3_aa: CASSPRGHSYEQYF; cdr3_nt: TGTGCCAGCAGCCCTAGGGGGCACTCCTACGAGCAGTACTTC
v_call: TRBV20-1; clone_size: .; cdr3_length: 14; j_call: TRBJ2-3; d_call: .; cdr3_aa: CSASSVLGADTQYF; cdr3_nt: TGCAGTGCTAGCAGCGTACTTGGAGCAGATACGCAGTATTTT
v_call: TRBV5-5; clone_size: few; cdr3_length: 13; j_call: TRBJ2-1; d_call: .; cdr3_aa: CASSLKSVNEQFF; cdr3_nt: TGTGCCAGCAGCTTGAAGTCGGTGAATGAGCAGTTCTTC
v_call: TRBV18; clone_size: .; cdr3_length: 13; j_call: TRBJ1-6; d_call: .; cdr3_aa: CASSPGEHSPLHF; cdr3_nt: TGTGCCAGCTCACCAGGGGAGCATTCACCCCTCCACTTT
v_call: TRBV28; clone_size: many; cdr3_length: 10; j_call: TRBJ2-5; d_call: .; cdr3_aa: CASSLETQYF; cdr3_nt: TGTGCCAGCAGTTTAGAGACCCAGTACTTC
v_call: TRBV11-2; clone_size: many; cdr3_length: 13; j_call: TRBJ2-3; d_call: .; cdr3_aa: CASSLPSTDTQYF; cdr3_nt: TGTGCCAGCAGCTTACCTAGCACAGATACGCAGTATTTT